The rows below give T cell receptor beta chains drawn from one sample of a study of shared clonotypes between healthy human individuals. The table came from immunoSEQ multiplex PCR; TCRdb's copy has only in-frame clones and leaves some out. The table includes over 2 million clones, roughly 95% detected once. Sequencing was performed on naive CD4+ T cells sorted from blood. The receptors here all came from a young man in good health. Each CDR3 is given with its conserved first and last residue.

j_call: TRBJ1-2
v_call: TRBV18
cdr3_aa: CASSPSDSRGYTF

j_call: TRBJ2-7
v_call: TRBV29-1
cdr3_aa: CSVADRAGNEQYF

j_call: TRBJ2-3
v_call: TRBV9
cdr3_aa: CASSVGGGATDTQYF

j_call: TRBJ1-2
v_call: TRBV27
cdr3_aa: CASSPGQSKANYGYTF

j_call: TRBJ2-3
v_call: TRBV2
cdr3_aa: CASSRAARGTDTQYF

j_call: TRBJ1-1
v_call: TRBV30
cdr3_aa: CAWREGNTEAFF

j_call: TRBJ2-7
v_call: TRBV5-6
cdr3_aa: CASSLTGTASYEQYF

j_call: TRBJ2-2
v_call: TRBV9
cdr3_aa: CASSPASGRETGELFF

j_call: TRBJ1-6
v_call: TRBV6-5
cdr3_aa: CASKRDRGPSPLHF

j_call: TRBJ2-7
v_call: TRBV6-5
cdr3_aa: CASSRTQSAHEQYF

j_call: TRBJ2-7
v_call: TRBV5-4
cdr3_aa: CASSLGPALEQYF

j_call: TRBJ2-7
v_call: TRBV7-2
cdr3_aa: CASSLAPTNSYEQYF

j_call: TRBJ2-7
v_call: TRBV30
cdr3_aa: CAWSPGEAGIYEQYF

j_call: TRBJ2-5
v_call: TRBV5-6
cdr3_aa: CASSLVSGGFQETQYF

j_call: TRBJ1-1
v_call: TRBV6-6
cdr3_aa: CASSYPESGSTEAFF

j_call: TRBJ2-7
v_call: TRBV2
cdr3_aa: CASSEGTSRYEQYF

j_call: TRBJ1-6
v_call: TRBV5-6
cdr3_aa: CASSLSLQGSSYNSPLHF

j_call: TRBJ2-3
v_call: TRBV29-1
cdr3_aa: CSVRTSGSGTDTQYF

j_call: TRBJ2-7
v_call: TRBV6-1
cdr3_aa: CASSVLAGVQEQYF

j_call: TRBJ2-5
v_call: TRBV7-3
cdr3_aa: CASSNGDF

j_call: TRBJ2-3
v_call: TRBV4-3
cdr3_aa: CASSQAGLKGYTDTQYF

j_call: TRBJ2-5
v_call: TRBV11-2
cdr3_aa: CASSFNTIQETQYF

j_call: TRBJ2-1
v_call: TRBV4-3
cdr3_aa: CASSQDPLAGGNEQFF

j_call: TRBJ2-2
v_call: TRBV2
cdr3_aa: CASYGTLNTGELFF

j_call: TRBJ2-7
v_call: TRBV12-1
cdr3_aa: CASSPGQGPITYEQYF

j_call: TRBJ2-2
v_call: TRBV30
cdr3_aa: CAWSVYLLAGGPGELFF

j_call: TRBJ2-7
v_call: TRBV19
cdr3_aa: CASSSIDKSYEQYF

j_call: TRBJ2-3
v_call: TRBV7-2
cdr3_aa: CASRLASPTDTQYF

j_call: TRBJ2-2
v_call: TRBV5-4
cdr3_aa: CASSLAGQASRTGELFF

j_call: TRBJ2-7
v_call: TRBV10-3
cdr3_aa: CAISRTGSITYEQYF

j_call: TRBJ2-7
v_call: TRBV5-1
cdr3_aa: CASSLGSGTYEQYF

j_call: TRBJ1-4
v_call: TRBV15
cdr3_aa: CATSRDSTGGEKLFF

j_call: TRBJ2-1
v_call: TRBV11-2
cdr3_aa: CASSLEVGGPTTYNEQFF

j_call: TRBJ1-2
v_call: TRBV2
cdr3_aa: CASRAGPNYGYTF

j_call: TRBJ2-1
v_call: TRBV7-8
cdr3_aa: CASSLEGLVRYNEQFF

j_call: TRBJ2-7
v_call: TRBV10-3
cdr3_aa: CAIRDPIRYEQYF